The T cell receptor (beta chain) under discussion was sequenced for a study of technical replicates of blood from a handful of donors. Assay used: immunoSEQ multiplex PCR; TCRdb lists only in-frame clones, some missing. Among some 47,000 clones listed, about 94% were seen once. Trimming cost V 4 bases and J 5 bases; bases outside gene matches: 9. The V gene's germline CDR1 is SGHTA and CDR2 FQGNSA. The CDR3 runs 15 residues. The chain joins TRBV7-2 to TRBJ2-3; 7 bases fit TRBD1. Material: PBMCs. This receptor was taken from a human donor in good health. Some clones in this sample may be carry-over from other donors' samples. CDR3 sequence (DNA): TGTGCCAGCAGCTCAGACAGGGAAGTAATAGATACGCAGTATTTT. This gives the protein CASSSDREVIDTQYF.